This paragraph covers one TCR beta chain sequence. Original processing notes: It was from reference gene primer amplification that nucleated cell counts were estimated. Assay: immunoSEQ multiplex PCR; the TCRdb copy retains only in-frame clones and omits some. The DNA was the basis for D and trimming; V, J and clone size are from that table. The top ten hold more than 0.95% of the sample, which has about 210,000 clones, 92% seen once. The data were taken from a study of blood T cell repertoires in COVID-19. About the research overall: There were acute and convalescent COVID-19 samples, and they came from the United States, Italy and Spain. T cells, B-cell-depleted T cells, or PBMCs supplied cDNA or gDNA.

The CDR3 is 15 residues long. Germline V gene data show CDR1 as SGHRS and CDR2 as YFSETQ. The V and J ends lost 5 bases and 9 bases, in that order; junction bases with no gene match: 11. This chain uses TRBV5-1 with TRBJ2-1, with 10 bases aligning to TRBD2. This clonotype was sampled from a man aged 30-40 years with acute or convalescent COVID-19. The source material was peripheral blood. In nucleotides, the CDR3 is TGCGCCAGCAGTCCAGATAGCGGGAGGTTAGCTGAGCAGTTCTTC. This sequence encodes CASSPDSGRLAEQFF.